This record concerns one T cell receptor (beta chain) sequence. Its specificity is not known. There were at least 5.5 micrograms of total RNA extracted from every sample. With a J-beta primer mix and a sample-barcoded 5' primer, a second PCR ran roughly 6 to 11 cycles. A single record per CDR3 protein comes from TCRdb applying MiXCR to the 5' RACE reads. The profile shows about a million distinct CDR3 sequences, roughly 52% of them singletons. This sample was included in a study of blood T cells in healthy people across ages. General study points: Versus aged donors, long-lived donors had higher diversity and more naive CD4+ cells.

The CDR3 loop spans 17 amino acids. V lost 4 bases, J lost 1 base, and 19 bases lay in between. Germline V gene sequence: CDR1 SGHRS, CDR2 YFSETQ. The chain couples TRBV5-1 to TRBJ2-3; TRBD1 is a possible D gene (6 bases). Source material: blood. The TCR sequence derives from a man aged 25-40 years in good health. CDR3 residues: CASSITPGEVGTDTQYF. DNA of the CDR3: TGCGCCAGCAGCATAACTCCAGGGGAAGTCGGCACAGATACGCAGTATTTT.